This T cell receptor (beta chain) was captured by sequencing in a study of control samples from healthy donors and cancer patients. The CDR3 consists of 13 residues. With 0 bases removed from V and 7 bases from J, the gap between germline ends came to 10 bases. The germline CDR1 and CDR2 sequences are MGHDK and SYGVNS. The assay was immunoSEQ multiplex PCR, and TCRdb's table has in-frame clones only and misses some. The sample lists around 130,000 clones, 70% to 90% occurring once. Sequences were obtained from blood. This clonotype originated in a man aged 45-60 years in good health. The chain combines TRBV25-1 with TRBJ2-7; TRBD2 might be the D (6 bases). For the CDR3, the DNA is TGTGCCAGCAGTGAATATGAGGGAGGAGAGCAGTACTTC. Amino acids: CASSEYEGGEQYF.